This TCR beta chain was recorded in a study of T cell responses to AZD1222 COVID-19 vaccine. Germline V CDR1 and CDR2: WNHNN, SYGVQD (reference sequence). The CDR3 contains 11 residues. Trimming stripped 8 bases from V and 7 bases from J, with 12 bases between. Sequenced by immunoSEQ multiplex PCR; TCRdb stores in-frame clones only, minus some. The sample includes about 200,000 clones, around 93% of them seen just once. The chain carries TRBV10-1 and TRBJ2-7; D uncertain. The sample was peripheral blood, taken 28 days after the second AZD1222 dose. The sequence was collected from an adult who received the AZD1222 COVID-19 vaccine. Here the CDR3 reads CASAGPGEQYF. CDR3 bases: TGCGCCAGCGCCGGACCCGGGGAGCAGTACTTC.